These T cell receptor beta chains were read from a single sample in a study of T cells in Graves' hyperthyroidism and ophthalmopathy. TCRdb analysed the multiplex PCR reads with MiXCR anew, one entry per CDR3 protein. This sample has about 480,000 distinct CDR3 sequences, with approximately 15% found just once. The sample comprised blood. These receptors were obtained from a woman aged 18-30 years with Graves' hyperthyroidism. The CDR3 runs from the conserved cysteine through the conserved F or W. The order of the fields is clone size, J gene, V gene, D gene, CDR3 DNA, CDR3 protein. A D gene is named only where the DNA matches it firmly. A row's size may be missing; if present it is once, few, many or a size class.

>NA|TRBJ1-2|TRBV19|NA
TGTGCCAGCCGCTCCACGGGCGCGGGACTTCATGGCTACACCTTC
CASRSTGAGLHGYTF
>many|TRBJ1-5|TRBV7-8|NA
TGTGCCAGCAGCTTAGTGCACTATAGCAATCAGCCCCAGCATTTT
CASSLVHYSNQPQHF
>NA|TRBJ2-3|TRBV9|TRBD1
TGTGCCAGCAGCGGGACAGGGTTCCAAGGGACGCAGTATTTT
CASSGTGFQGTQYF
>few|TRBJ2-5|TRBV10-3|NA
TGTGCCATCCGGGGTGGGGGTGAAGAGACCCAGTACTTC
CAIRGGGEETQYF
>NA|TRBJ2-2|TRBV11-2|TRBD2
TGTGCCAGCAGCTCATACCCCCAGGCGGGAGGGACCACCGGGGAGCTGTTTTTT
CASSSYPQAGGTTGELFF
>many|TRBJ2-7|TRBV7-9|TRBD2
TGTGCCAGCAGGCGAGGACTAGCGGAGGAGCAGTACTTC
CASRRGLAEEQYF
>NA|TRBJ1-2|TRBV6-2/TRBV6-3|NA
TGTGCCAGCAGCCCCAGACGGGGCAGGGATGGCTACACCTTC
CASSPRRGRDGYTF
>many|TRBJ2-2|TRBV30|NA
TGTGCCTGGAAATTAGCGGTCACGAACACCGGGGAGCTGTTTTTT
CAWKLAVTNTGELFF
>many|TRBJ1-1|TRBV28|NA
TGTGCCAGCAGTCTCCGCAAGGAGTCCCTGGGGACTGAAGCTTTCTTT
CASSLRKESLGTEAFF
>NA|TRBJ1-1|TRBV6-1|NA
TGTGCCAGCAGTGGCACCTTTTTTGGCACGGAAGCTTTCTTT
CASSGTFFGTEAFF
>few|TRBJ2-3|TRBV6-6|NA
TGTGCCAGCAGTTACTCCCTTACAGATACGCAGTATTTT
CASSYSLTDTQYF
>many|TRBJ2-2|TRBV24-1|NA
TGTGCCACCGACGGGGGACCTGGTAACACCGGGGAGCTGTTTTTT
CATDGGPGNTGELFF
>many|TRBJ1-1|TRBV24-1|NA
TGTGCCACCAGTGATTTCACAGGGACTGAAGCTTTCTTT
CATSDFTGTEAFF
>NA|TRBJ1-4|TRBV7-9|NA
TGTGCCAGCAGCTTATACGTGGGGGCTAATGAAAAACTGTTTTTT
CASSLYVGANEKLFF
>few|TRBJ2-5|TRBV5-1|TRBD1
TGCGCCAGCAGCCAGGGACAGGAAGAGACCCAGTACTTC
CASSQGQEETQYF
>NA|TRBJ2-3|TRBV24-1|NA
TGTGCCACCCGCGGAGGGGGATCAGATACGCAGTATTTT
CATRGGGSDTQYF
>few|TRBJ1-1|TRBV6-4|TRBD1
TGTGCCAGCAAACCGGGACAGGCTAGCACTGAAGCTTTCTTT
CASKPGQASTEAFF
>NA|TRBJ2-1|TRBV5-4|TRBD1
TGTGCCAGCGGAGGACAGGGGTACGATGAGCAGTTCTTC
CASGGQGYDEQFF
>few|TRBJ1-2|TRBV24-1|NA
TGTGCCACCAGTGTCGAAAGCTACTATGGCTACACCTTC
CATSVESYYGYTF
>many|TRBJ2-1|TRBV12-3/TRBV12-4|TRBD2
TGTGCCAGCAGTTCGATAGCGGGAGTAGTCTACAATGAGCAGTTCTTC
CASSSIAGVVYNEQFF
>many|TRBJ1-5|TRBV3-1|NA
TGTGCCAGCAGCCAAAGGGGTACCAATCAGCCCCAGCATTTT
CASSQRGTNQPQHF
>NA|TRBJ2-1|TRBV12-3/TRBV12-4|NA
TGTGCCAGCAGGCTCACCCCGTGGGAGCAGTTCTTC
CASRLTPWEQFF
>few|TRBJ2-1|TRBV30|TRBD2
TGTGCCTGGGAGGGCCTCGGACTAGCGGGAGGGTACAATGAGCAGTTCTTC
CAWEGLGLAGGYNEQFF
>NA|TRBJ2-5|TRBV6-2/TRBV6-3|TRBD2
TGTGCCAGCAGTATCCGGGGAGCGGGAGGCGGACAGTACTTC
CASSIRGAGGGQYF
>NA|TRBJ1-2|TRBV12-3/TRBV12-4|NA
TGTGCCAGCAGCCCGACTCTGGTGGCTAACTATGGCTACACCTTC
CASSPTLVANYGYTF
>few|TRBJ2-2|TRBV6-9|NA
TGTGCCAGCAGTTACGACCCAGAGCCGATGGTTTTT
CASSYDPEPMVF
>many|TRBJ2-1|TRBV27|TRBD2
TGTGCCAGCAGTTTAGCGGGAGTAGTTGAGCAGTTCTTC
CASSLAGVVEQFF
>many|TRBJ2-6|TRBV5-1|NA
TGCGCCAGCAGCTTAAGGGGCCCTCCGAGCTCTGGGGCCAACGTCCTGACTTTC
CASSLRGPPSSGANVLTF
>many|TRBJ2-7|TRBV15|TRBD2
TGTGCCACCAGCAGAGATCCTCTAGCGGGAGGGCGGGAGCAGTACTTC
CATSRDPLAGGREQYF
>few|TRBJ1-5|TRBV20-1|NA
TGCAGTGCTAGCGTGTTAGGGTCTCAGCCCCAGCATTTT
CSASVLGSQPQHF
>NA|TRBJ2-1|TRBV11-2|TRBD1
TGTGCCAGCTCCCAGCTCCTTTTACAGGGGGTGTCCGACAATGAGCAGTTCTTC
CASSQLLLQGVSDNEQFF
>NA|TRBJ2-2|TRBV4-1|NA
TGCGCCAGCAGCCAAGAAATTGACACCGGGGAGCTGTTTTTT
CASSQEIDTGELFF
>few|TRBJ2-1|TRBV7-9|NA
TGTGCCAGCAGTCAAACCGGGGTCTTGAGGGAGGCCGATGAGCAGTTCTTC
CASSQTGVLREADEQFF
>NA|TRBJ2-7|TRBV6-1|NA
TGTGCCAGCAGTGAAGTGCCGGTAAGCTCCTACGAGCAGTACTTC
CASSEVPVSSYEQYF
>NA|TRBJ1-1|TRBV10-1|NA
TGCGCCAGCAGTGAGGTGGAGGGCCTTGAAGCTTTCTTT
CASSEVEGLEAFF
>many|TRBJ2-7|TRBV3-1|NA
TGTGCCAGCAGCCAAACCGGGACGGACGCCTACGAGCAGTACTTC
CASSQTGTDAYEQYF
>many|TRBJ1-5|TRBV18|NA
TGTGCCAGCTCACCAGAGGCTACAGGGTCCAATCAGCCCCAGCATTTT
CASSPEATGSNQPQHF
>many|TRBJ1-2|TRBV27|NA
TGTGCCAGCAGTTTTGGAGAACAGTATGGCTACACCTTC
CASSFGEQYGYTF
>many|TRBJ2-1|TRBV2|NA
TGTGCCAGCAGCGCCGCGGGGGCTTACAATGAGCAGTTCTTC
CASSAAGAYNEQFF
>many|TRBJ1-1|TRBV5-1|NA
TGCGCCAGCAGCTTTGAGGCGGGCAGCACTGAAGCTTTCTTT
CASSFEAGSTEAFF
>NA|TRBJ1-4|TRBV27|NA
TGTGCCAGCAGCTGGGGGGCGTCCGAAAAACTGTTTTTT
CASSWGASEKLFF
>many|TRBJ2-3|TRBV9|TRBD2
TGTGCCAGCAGCGTAGGGATTGGGGCAGCGGGGGAAGATACGCAGTATTTT
CASSVGIGAAGEDTQYF
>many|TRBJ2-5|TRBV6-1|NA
TGTGCCAGCAGTCCCCACCCAGGGAGGTACCAAGAGACCCAGTACTTC
CASSPHPGRYQETQYF
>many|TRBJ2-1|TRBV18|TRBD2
TGTGCCAGCTCACCACCGAGCGGGAGGTTGGATGAGCAGTTCTTC
CASSPPSGRLDEQFF
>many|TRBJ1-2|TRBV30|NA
TGTGCCTGGAGGCAGACCTATGGCTACACCTTC
CAWRQTYGYTF
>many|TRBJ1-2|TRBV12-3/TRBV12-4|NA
TGTGCCAGCAGTTTCGGTCGTGGCTACACCTTC
CASSFGRGYTF
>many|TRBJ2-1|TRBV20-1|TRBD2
TGCAGTGCTCGGGGACTAGCGGTCTACAATGAGCAGTTCTTC
CSARGLAVYNEQFF
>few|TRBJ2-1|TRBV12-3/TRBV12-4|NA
TGTGCCAGCAGGTTAACAGTGGATGAGCAGTTCTTC
CASRLTVDEQFF